This is a list of T cell receptor beta chains from one sample in a study of cytomegalovirus exposure and HLA in healthy donors. This table comes from immunoSEQ multiplex PCR, and its TCRdb copy is limited to in-frame clones, with some not included. The repertoire holds 78,000 or so clones, with around 94% as singletons. The sample taken for sequencing was PBMCs. The receptors come from a young woman in good health and CMV-seropositive. The CDR3 runs from the conserved cysteine through the conserved F or W. Fields, in order: V gene, J gene, clone size, D gene, CDR3 protein, CDR3 DNA. D genes are given only for firm matches. Clone size is stated in some rows and not others, as once, few, many or a class when expanded.

>TRBV15|TRBJ2-3|-|-
CATRKFRSTDTQYF
TGTGCCACCAGGAAGTTCCGGAGCACAGATACGCAGTATTTT
>TRBV4-3|TRBJ2-5|-|TRBD1
CASSQDLGQGQETQYF
TGCGCCAGCAGCCAAGACCTTGGACAGGGGCAAGAGACCCAGTACTTC
>TRBV7-6|TRBJ1-2|-|-
CASSHRTGGYTF
TGTGCCAGCAGCCATAGGACTGGGGGCTACACCTTC
>TRBV9|TRBJ1-3|-|-
CAESGFSGNTIYF
TGTGCTGAATCAGGGTTCTCTGGAAACACCATATATTTT
>TRBV7-8|TRBJ2-1|-|-
CASSGLRTSTYNEQFF
TGTGCCAGCAGCGGACTTAGGACTTCGACCTACAATGAGCAGTTCTTC
>TRBV11-2|TRBJ2-7|-|-
CASSLGTDPSYEQYF
TGTGCCAGCAGCTTAGGGACAGACCCCTCCTACGAGCAGTACTTC
>TRBV27|TRBJ2-1|-|TRBD2
CASSPLAGAPYNEQFF
TGTGCCAGCAGCCCACTAGCGGGAGCGCCCTACAATGAGCAGTTCTTC
>TRBV4-1|TRBJ2-1|-|-
CASSQDSAASSYNEQFF
TGCGCCAGCAGCCAGGACTCAGCGGCAAGCTCCTACAATGAGCAGTTCTTC
>TRBV5-1|TRBJ2-2|-|-
CASSLSTVNTGELFF
TGCGCCAGCAGCTTGTCAACGGTGAACACCGGGGAGCTGTTTTTT
>TRBV7-9|TRBJ1-2|-|-
CASSLVGGEDGYTF
TGTGCCAGCAGCTTAGTGGGAGGTGAGGATGGCTACACCTTC
>TRBV28|TRBJ2-1|-|-
CASSRLVIMGEQFF
TGTGCCAGCAGCCGACTAGTGATTATGGGTGAGCAGTTCTTC
>TRBV2|TRBJ2-7|-|-
CASSPIAYEQYF
TGTGCCAGCAGCCCTATCGCCTACGAGCAGTACTTC
>TRBV30|TRBJ1-2|-|TRBD1
CAWRYSGGDGYTF
TGTGCCTGGAGGTACTCAGGGGGCGATGGCTACACCTTC
>TRBV7-8|TRBJ1-1|-|TRBD1
CASSSDRDTEAFF
TGTGCCAGCAGTTCGGACAGGGACACTGAAGCTTTCTTT
>TRBV29-1|TRBJ2-5|-|-
CSVDERRGTQYF
TGCAGCGTTGATGAACGTCGAGGGACCCAGTACTTC
>TRBV6-6|TRBJ2-1|-|-
CASSQRGDRHEQFF
TGTGCCAGCAGTCAGCGCGGGGACAGACACGAGCAGTTCTTC
>TRBV5-1|TRBJ2-3|few|TRBD1
CASSAGTGRGDTQYF
TGCGCCAGCAGCGCTGGGACAGGGCGGGGGGATACGCAGTATTTT
>TRBV15|TRBJ2-6|-|-
CATSREAGAAGNSGANVLTF
TGTGCCACCAGCAGAGAGGCGGGGGCAGCCGGGAACTCTGGGGCCAACGTCCTGACTTTC
>TRBV27|TRBJ2-1|-|-
CASESRLGQGEQFF
TGTGCCAGCGAATCGAGGTTGGGCCAGGGGGAGCAGTTCTTC
>TRBV6-1|TRBJ1-2|few|TRBD1
CASSEGQGVF
TGTGCCAGCAGTGAAGGGCAGGGGGTTTTC
>TRBV7-9|TRBJ1-4|-|TRBD1
CASSSGQPATNEKLFF
TGTGCCAGCAGCTCGGGACAGCCCGCAACTAATGAAAAACTGTTTTTT
>TRBV28|TRBJ2-3|-|-
CASSDWLRSTDTQYF
TGTGCCAGCAGTGATTGGCTCCGTAGCACAGATACGCAGTATTTT
>TRBV2|TRBJ2-5|-|-
CASRHKEVKQETQYF
TGTGCCAGCCGACATAAGGAGGTTAAGCAAGAGACCCAGTACTTC
>TRBV6-5|TRBJ1-1|-|-
CASSWTVGNTEAFF
TGTGCCAGCAGTTGGACAGTAGGGAACACTGAAGCTTTCTTT
>TRBV28|TRBJ1-5|-|TRBD1
CASSSEPGGQPQHF
TGTGCCAGCAGTTCTGAACCAGGGGGTCAGCCCCAGCATTTT
>TRBV6-5|TRBJ2-3|-|-
CASSRGGGGADTQYF
TGTGCCAGCAGCCGGGGTGGGGGGGGCGCAGATACGCAGTATTTT
>TRBV11-2|TRBJ1-6|once|TRBD1
CASSLRTGYNSPLHF
TGTGCCAGCAGCCTCCGGACAGGGTATAATTCACCCCTCCACTTT
>TRBV19|TRBJ1-2|-|TRBD1
CATGQMIYGYTF
TGTGCCACGGGACAGATGATCTATGGCTACACCTTC
>TRBV27|TRBJ2-7|-|TRBD2
CASSLRAGGYEQYF
TGTGCCAGCAGTTTAAGAGCGGGGGGGTACGAGCAGTACTTC
>TRBV5-1|TRBJ1-2|-|TRBD1
CASSFTTGTEKNGYTF
TGCGCCAGCAGCTTCACAACCGGGACAGAAAAAAATGGCTACACCTTC
>TRBV29-1|TRBJ2-7|-|TRBD1
CSVGQVSYEQYF
TGCAGCGTAGGACAGGTCTCCTACGAGCAGTACTTC
>TRBV19|TRBJ1-6|-|TRBD1
CASRGQGLSSPLHF
TGTGCCAGTAGGGGACAGGGTTTGAGTTCACCCCTCCACTTT
>TRBV29-1|TRBJ1-1|-|-
CSTNDAGVITEAFF
TGCAGCACCAACGATGCCGGGGTTATCACTGAAGCTTTCTTT
>TRBV9|TRBJ1-1|-|-
CASSVGNLGVNTEAFF
TGTGCCAGCAGCGTAGGGAATTTAGGGGTGAACACTGAAGCTTTCTTT
>TRBV2|TRBJ2-5|once|TRBD1
CASTTTGGLGETQYF
TGTGCCAGCACCACGACAGGGGGCCTTGGAGAGACCCAGTACTTC
>TRBV5-1|TRBJ2-1|once|TRBD2
CASSGEGLGHNEQFF
TGCGCCAGCAGCGGCGAGGGACTAGGGCACAATGAGCAGTTCTTC
>TRBV4-2|TRBJ1-2|-|-
CASSHPVVRARPRGYTF
TGTGCCAGCAGCCACCCCGTAGTGAGGGCACGTCCCCGCGGCTACACCTTC
>TRBV4-1|TRBJ1-3|-|-
CASGPSGNTIYF
TGCGCCAGCGGGCCCTCTGGAAACACCATATATTTT
>TRBV7-2|TRBJ2-7|-|TRBD2
CASSLREGPYEQYF
TGTGCCAGCAGCTTGCGGGAGGGACCCTACGAGCAGTACTTC
>TRBV14|TRBJ1-1|-|TRBD1
CASSQGRTGVRTEAFF
TGTGCCAGCAGCCAAGGGAGAACAGGGGTACGGACTGAAGCTTTCTTT
>TRBV2|TRBJ2-3|once|-
CASSATSSLGGDTQYF
TGTGCCAGCAGCGCGACTAGTTCATTAGGCGGAGATACGCAGTATTTT
>TRBV15|TRBJ1-1|-|-
CATSRGLSVTPTEAFF
TGTGCCACCAGCAGAGGGCTCTCAGTCACACCTACTGAAGCTTTCTTT
>TRBV19|TRBJ2-6|-|-
CASSPGALSSGANVLTF
TGTGCCAGTAGTCCAGGGGCGCTGAGCTCTGGGGCCAACGTCCTGACTTTC
>TRBV29-1|TRBJ2-3|-|-
CSVAPSTDTQYF
TGCAGCGTTGCTCCGAGCACAGATACGCAGTATTTT
>TRBV6-6|TRBJ1-2|-|TRBD1
CASSYSGTGGHGYTF
TGTGCCAGCAGTTACTCCGGGACAGGGGGCCATGGCTACACCTTC